These 28 T cell receptor beta chains were all obtained from the same sample, sequenced in a study of regulatory T cells in long-lasting Graves disease. Time point indicated: persistent/refractory GD, antithyroid drugs over 5 years with positive TRAb. RNA extracted from PBMCs served as the sequencing template. Investigators prepared the TCR beta libraries by applying iRepertoire HTBI primers and Arm-PCR of CDR3 regions. Each CDR3 protein is one row after TCRdb ran MiXCR on the multiplex PCR reads. The sample lists around 510,000 distinct CDR3 sequences; about a fifth were seen once. Sequencing was performed on peripheral blood mononuclear cells (PBMCs), taken when the disease was refractory, from a patient treated with antithyroid drugs. These receptors all come from a female donor with Graves disease.

This clonotype was counted only a few times. The V call is TRBV5-4, the J call TRBJ2-5; 14 bases are a match to TRBD2. The CDR3 consists of 20 residues. Trimming at V came to 4 bases and at J to 2 bases, leaving 16 bases not matched to a gene. Germline V gives CDR1 SGHNT, CDR2 YYREEE (reference sequence). The CDR3, as DNA: TGTGCCAGCAGCCTATTAGGACCGGGACTAGCGGGAGTGCAACAAGAGACCCAGTACTTC. Residues: CASSLLGPGLAGVQQETQYF.

This clonotype was counted ten times or more. CDR3 loop: CASSIGAGSRETQYF. The CDR3 DNA is TGTGCCAGTAGTATAGGGGCAGGGTCCAGGGAGACCCAGTACTTC. This chain joins TRBV19 and TRBJ2-5; tentative D call: TRBD1 (5 bases). The CDR3 sequence is 15 residues long. Germline V gives CDR1 LNHDA, CDR2 SQIVND (reference sequence). Trimming left V 1 base short and J 5 bases short, with 14 bases between.

This clonotype was observed at least ten times. The J gene is TRBJ1-1, the V gene TRBV6-1; 8 bases align to TRBD1. The V gene end was trimmed by 7 bases and the J gene end by 3 bases; junction bases not matched to a gene: 7. This CDR3 region has 14 residues. From germline, CDR1 is MNHNS and CDR2 SASEGT. The chain's CDR3 is CASTVVRGHTEAFF. The CDR3 nucleotides are TGTGCCAGCACCGTCGTCAGGGGGCACACTGAAGCTTTCTTT.

The chain combines TRBV30 with TRBJ1-6; D gene ambiguous. Trimming pared 5 bases from V and 7 bases from J, leaving 9 bases between. CDR3 length equals 12 residues. Per the germline V gene, CDR1 is GTSNPN and CDR2 is SVGIG (reference sequence). CDR3 sequence: CAWAGSNSPLHF. CDR3 bases: TGTGCCTGGGCAGGATCCAATTCACCCCTCCACTTT.

This clonotype was counted between two and nine times. The V call is TRBV6-1, the J call TRBJ2-2, with D perhaps TRBD1 (6 bases). This CDR3 comprises 13 residues. CDR1 and CDR2 from the germline V gene are MNHNS and SASEGT. V was pared by 6 bases and J by 8 bases, with 13 bases between. CDR3 nucleotide sequence: TGTGCCAGCAGACAAACAGGGTTTGGGGAGCTGTTTTTT. Its protein is CASRQTGFGELFF.

This chain links TRBV5-4 with TRBJ1-6, with 7 bases lining up with TRBD1. The CDR3 covers 15 residues. CDR1 and CDR2 from the germline V gene are SGHNT and YYREEE (reference sequence). V lost 4 bases to trimming and J lost 10 bases; unmatched junction nucleotides: 11. The CDR3 is CASSPLEGGSSPLHF. Written as DNA, the CDR3 is TGTGCCAGCAGCCCACTGGAAGGGGGCTCATCACCCCTCCACTTT.

CDR3 amino acids: CASSPIGSYNEQFF. In DNA, the CDR3 is TGTGCCAGCAGTCCCATCGGCTCCTACAATGAGCAGTTCTTC. The rearrangement links TRBV28 to TRBJ2-1; no definite D call. Germline-derived CDR1 and CDR2 are MDHEN and SYDVKM. V lost 5 bases to trimming and J lost 0 bases, with 8 bases between them. CDR3 length: 14 amino acids.

This clonotype appeared a few times. This sequence joins TRBV5-1 and TRBJ2-7; 10 bases line up with TRBD2. CDR1 and CDR2 (germline): SGHRS, YFSETQ. This CDR3 contains 14 residues. Trimming at V came to 9 bases and at J to 1 base, leaving 7 bases not matched to a gene. CDR3 region: CATLTSGLSYEQYF. DNA of the CDR3: TGCGCCACCCTGACTAGCGGGCTTTCCTACGAGCAGTACTTC.

This clonotype was counted many times. The chain has TRBV6-2 or TRBV6-3 and TRBJ1-6; 10 bases match TRBD1. The CDR3 is 15 amino acids. J was trimmed by 8 bases and V by 1 base; bases with no gene match: 2. Germline CDR1 and CDR2: MNHEY and SVGEGT. The CDR3 nucleotides are TGTGCCAGCAGTTACTTGGACAGGGGGTATTCACCCCTCCACTTT. Translating gives CASSYLDRGYSPLHF.

This clonotype was found many times. V usage is TRBV28 and J usage is TRBJ2-7; 9 nucleotides agree with TRBD1. CDR1 and CDR2 from the germline V gene are MDHEN and SYDVKM. The CDR3 runs 16 residues. Trimming at V came to 3 bases and at J to 4 bases, leaving 10 bases not matched to a gene. The CDR3 nucleotides are TGTGCCAGCAGTTTCGCGGCCCGGGACAGGGAATACGAGCAGTACTTC. It codes for CASSFAARDREYEQYF.

This clonotype appeared many times. The J gene is TRBJ2-7, the V gene TRBV28; 14 nucleotides match TRBD2. CDR3 length: 16 amino acids. Germline V gene sequence: CDR1 MDHEN, CDR2 SYDVKM. V dropped 5 bases and J dropped 4; count of bases not matched to a gene: 7. CDR3 in DNA: TGTGCCAGCAGTCCCACGGGACTAGCGGGAGAGTACGAGCAGTACTTC. It translates to CASSPTGLAGEYEQYF.

At least ten counts were recorded for this clonotype. The chain employs TRBV12-3 or TRBV12-4 and TRBJ1-1; 9 nucleotides agree with TRBD1. This CDR3 is built from 18 residues. The V and J ends lost 2 bases and 3 bases, in that order; junction bases with no gene match: 13. The CDR3 reads CASSLRPGQGLLDTEAFF. DNA of the CDR3: TGTGCCAGCAGTTTAAGGCCGGGACAGGGTCTGTTGGACACTGAAGCTTTCTTT.

V is TRBV2 and J is TRBJ2-1; 10 bases align to TRBD2. The CDR3 totals 14 residues. Looked up from germline, CDR1 is SNHLY and CDR2 is FYNNEI. The junction had 11 bases not matched to a gene; V was cut back by 10 bases and J by 8 bases. The CDR3: CATLRAGGHDEQFF. CDR3 nucleotide sequence: TGTGCCACCCTGAGAGCGGGAGGGCACGATGAGCAGTTCTTC. The whole variable domain, filled in from reference TRBV2 and TRBJ2-1, reads EPEVTQTPSHQVTQMGQEVILRCVPISNHLYFYWYRQILGQKVEFLVSFYNNEISEKSEIFDDQFSVERPDGSNFTLKIRSTKLEDSAMYFCATLRAGGHDEQFFGPGTRLTVL.

This clonotype was counted ten times or more. This chain joins TRBV20-1 and TRBJ1-1, with D possibly TRBD1 on 6 matching bases. This CDR3 has 16 amino acids. Between the trimmed V and J ends, which lost 0 bases and 5 bases, there was a span of 19 bases. Per germline, CDR1 DFQATT and CDR2 SNEGSKA (reference sequence). Written as DNA, the CDR3 is TGCAGTGCTAGAGATTGGGGCAAGGGGGGAGGGACTGAAGCTTTCTTT. Translating it yields CSARDWGKGGGTEAFF.

The J gene is TRBJ2-7, the V gene TRBV7-9; D unresolved. The CDR3 is 16 amino acids. Germline CDR1 SEHNR, CDR2 FQNEAQ (reference sequence). Trimming left V 6 bases short and J 7 bases short, with 25 bases between. DNA of the CDR3: TGTGCCAGCAGTCCAACCCGGGCGCTTCGTGTGAGGGAGCAGTACTTC. Residues: CASSPTRALRVREQYF.

This clonotype appeared many times. The chain links TRBV28 to TRBJ2-2; D is possibly TRBD1 (6 bases). From germline, CDR1 is MDHEN and CDR2 SYDVKM. Trimming took off 8 bases at V and 3 bases at J, with 16 bases between the two ends. The CDR3 consists of 15 residues. CDR3 sequence reads: CASHQREGDTGELFF. The CDR3 nucleotides are TGTGCCAGCCACCAGCGCGAGGGGGACACCGGGGAGCTGTTTTTT.

The V and J genes are TRBV28 and TRBJ2-5; TRBD1 matches at 9 bases. Germline values: CDR1 MDHEN, CDR2 SYDVKM. V lost 6 bases to trimming and J lost 6 bases; unmatched junction nucleotides: 11. This CDR3 contains 15 residues. The CDR3 bases are TGTGCCAGCAGGCCGACCCAACAGGGGGCGCAGACCCAGTACTTC. Translation: CASRPTQQGAQTQYF. Full variable domain (missing parts from reference TRBV28 and TRBJ2-5): DVKVTQSSRYLVKRTGEKVFLECVQDMDHENMFWYRQDPGLGLRLIYFSYDVKMKEKGDIPEGYSVSREKKERFSLILESASTNQTSMYLCASRPTQQGAQTQYFGPGTRLLVL.

Many counts were recorded for this clonotype. The genes are TRBV28 and TRBJ2-2, with unresolved D. Germline loops: CDR1 MDHEN, CDR2 SYDVKM. The CDR3 is made up of 15 amino acids. Trimming took 3 bases from V and 0 from J, leaving 8 bases between them. The CDR3 loop reads CASSFGTANTGELFF. CDR3 sequence (DNA): TGTGCCAGCAGTTTCGGCACCGCGAACACCGGGGAGCTGTTTTTT.

This clonotype showed up many times. The chain combines TRBV20-1 with TRBJ2-5; D is unresolved. Per the germline V gene, CDR1 is DFQATT and CDR2 is SNEGSKA (reference sequence). The CDR3 contains 15 residues. V gave up 3 bases and J gave up 4 bases, with 18 bases separating them. The CDR3 DNA is TGCAGTGCTAGCCTGAAGGGCAGCCCCAGAGAGACCCAGTACTTC. Encoded protein: CSASLKGSPRETQYF.

This clonotype was recorded a few times. This chain connects TRBV7-9 to TRBJ2-7; 7 bases align to TRBD1. Looked up from germline, CDR1 is SEHNR and CDR2 is FQNEAQ (reference sequence). The junction had 8 bases not matched to a gene; V was cut back by 10 bases and J by 2 bases. This CDR3 has 13 amino acids. CDR3 sequence reads: CANHRTGAYEQYF. The CDR3 DNA reads TGTGCCAACCACAGGACAGGAGCCTACGAGCAGTACTTC.

V and J are TRBV27 and TRBJ2-7; possibly TRBD1 or TRBD2 for D (5 bases each). V dropped 4 bases and J dropped 6 bases, with 16 bases sitting between them. CDR1 MNHEY and CDR2 SMNVEV come from the germline V gene (reference sequence). There are 14 residues in the CDR3. CDR3 residues: CASSSEGLFGEQYF. The DNA for the CDR3 is TGTGCCAGCAGTTCCGAGGGGCTCTTCGGCGAGCAGTACTTC.

In its sample, this clonotype was seen many times. The rearrangement uses TRBV5-1 and TRBJ2-7; a possible D gene is TRBD1 (6 bases). The V gene's germline CDR1 is SGHRS and CDR2 YFSETQ. V lost 4 bases, J lost 7 bases, and 12 bases lay in between. The length of the CDR3 is 12 residues. DNA for the CDR3: TGCGCCAGCAGCGCCACAGGGAGTGAGCAGTACTTC. Protein sequence: CASSATGSEQYF.

About this clonotype itself: A read error may explain this, as a much larger clone is one base away. The chain uses TRBV19 and TRBJ1-1, with TRBD1 identical over 8 bases. The germline CDR1 and CDR2 sequences are LNHDA and SQIVND (reference sequence). The CDR3 is made up of 16 amino acids. V trimming: 5 bases; J trimming: 3 bases; junction bases outside the gene matches: 11. CDR3 amino acids: CASSAGTGRGDTEAFF. The CDR3 coding sequence is TGTGCCAGTAGTGCCGGGACAGGCCGAGGGGACACTGAAGCTTTCTTT.

This sequence joins TRBV28 and TRBJ1-5, with 8 bases matching TRBD1. Germline CDR1 MDHEN, CDR2 SYDVKM. V dropped 4 bases and J dropped 5; count of bases not matched to a gene: 7. The CDR3 consists of 15 residues. CDR3 DNA: TGTGCCAGCAGTTCCGACAGGGGCCCGTATCAGCCCCAGCATTTT. Translating it yields CASSSDRGPYQPQHF.

This clonotype was detected a few times. The V call is TRBV20-1, the J call TRBJ2-7; TRBD1 matches 7 bases. Trimming cost V 5 bases and J 1 base; bases outside gene matches: 5. CDR3 length: 13 amino acids. Germline V CDR1 and CDR2: DFQATT, SNEGSKA (reference sequence). For the CDR3, the DNA is TGCAGTGCTCAACCGGACAGGTCCTACGAGCAGTACTTC. Translating gives CSAQPDRSYEQYF.

The chain couples TRBV7-3 to TRBJ2-5; 13 bases map to TRBD2. Per the germline V gene, CDR1 is SGHTA and CDR2 is FQGTGA. V gave up 6 bases and J gave up 3 bases; unmatched junction bases: 13. The CDR3 sequence is 18 residues long. CDR3 sequence: CASSPEGLAGTGEETQYF. The CDR3 DNA reads as TGTGCCAGCAGTCCTGAGGGACTAGCGGGGACTGGGGAAGAGACCCAGTACTTC.

This clonotype has a handful of counts. The rearrangement uses TRBV7-8 and TRBJ2-7; D uncertain. Trimming removed 3 bases from V and 3 bases from J, with 9 bases in between. The CDR3 runs 13 residues. CDR1 is SGHVS, CDR2 FQNEAQ, per germline. In DNA form, the CDR3 reads TGTGCCAGCAGCTTTTTTCAACTCTACGAGCAGTACTTC. This translates into CASSFFQLYEQYF.

This clonotype was counted at least ten times. The V and J genes are TRBV2 and TRBJ2-7, with D possibly TRBD1 on 6 matching bases. Trimming took off 9 bases at V and 0 bases at J, with 9 bases between the two ends. The CDR3 has 12 amino acids. CDR1 and CDR2 from the germline V gene are SNHLY and FYNNEI. The CDR3 sequence: CARTDSSYEQYF. The CDR3 DNA reads as TGTGCCAGAACGGACAGCTCCTACGAGCAGTACTTC.